This T cell receptor beta chain emerged from a study of blood T cell repertoires in COVID-19. Clones were sequenced by immunoSEQ multiplex PCR, and TCRdb holds only the in-frame ones, with some missing. Among 350,000 or so clones listed, roughly nine tenths were seen once. This clone was found once. From germline, CDR1 is SGHTA and CDR2 FQGNSA. CDR3 size: 15 residues. Trimming shortened V by 6 bases and J by 2 bases, and 14 bases separated the two germline ends. Input material: PBMCs or T cells enriched from blood (not recorded which). This sequence originates from a woman in her 30s who had recovered from COVID-19. The J gene is TRBJ2-1, the V gene TRBV7-2; D gene uncertain. DNA of the CDR3: TGTGCCAGCAGGTCGTGGAGCGTAACCTACAATGAGCAGTTCTTC. Amino acid sequence: CASRSWSVTYNEQFF.